This T cell receptor beta chain was recorded in a study of blood T cell repertoires in COVID-19. As for the study in general: There were acute and convalescent COVID-19 samples, and they came from the United States, Italy and Spain. The cDNA or gDNA used as material had been derived from T cells, B-cell-depleted T cells, or PBMCs.

The CDR3 loop spans 13 amino acids. CDR1 is MNHEY, CDR2 SMNVEV, per germline (reference sequence). The ends were cut back, 6 bases at V and 10 bases at J, with 13 bases in the middle. This clone is a singleton in its sample. Under the authors' procedure: Estimates of nucleated cell counts were drawn from the amplification of reference gene primers. Sequencing used immunoSEQ multiplex PCR; TCRdb keeps in-frame clones, though not all of them. V, J and clone size are those of that table, while D and trimming were read from the DNA. The sample consists of approximately 210,000 clones, about 82% of them appearing once. One Seattle source followed patients from active infection through their disease course.

The TCR originated in a man aged 55 to 70 with COVID-19, enrolled during active disease. The sample was peripheral blood. V and J are TRBV27 and TRBJ1-6, with TRBD1 as a possible D gene (6 bases). The CDR3 region has the DNA TGTGCCAGCAGATTCAGGGGCGGGTCACCCCTCCACTTT. This codes for CASRFRGGSPLHF.